Each of the 27 T cell receptor beta chains below was sequenced from the same sample in a study of T cells in Graves' hyperthyroidism and ophthalmopathy. Researchers took RNA transcripts and amplified the TCR beta CDR3 regions from them. Initially, a first-round RT-PCR of the TCR CDR3 employed the HTBI primer set. TCRdb re-called the multiplex PCR reads with MiXCR, one entry per CDR3 protein. The sample lists 500,000 to 800,000 distinct CDR3 sequences, 45% seen once, with more than 7% in the top ten. Sequencing was done on a sample of peripheral blood or thyroid tissue (not recorded which). The receptors were gathered from an adult man with Graves' disease, either hyperthyroidism or ophthalmopathy (not recorded which).

This clonotype was seen more than once but under ten times. This rearrangement joins TRBV7-9 to TRBJ1-2; 7 bases agree with TRBD1. Germline trimming cut 6 bases from V and 8 bases from J; bases unmatched to any gene: 9. Germline V gene data show CDR1 as SEHNR and CDR2 as FQNEAQ (reference sequence). The CDR3 covers 13 residues. CDR3 sequence: CASRPDRDKGYTF. The DNA of the CDR3 is TGTGCCAGCAGACCCGACAGGGACAAAGGCTACACCTTC.

This clonotype was counted between two and nine times. The V call is TRBV5-1, the J call TRBJ2-2, with TRBD2 matching over 11 bases. The CDR3 covers 16 residues. Germline CDR1 and CDR2: SGHRS and YFSETQ. J was trimmed by 6 bases and V by 4 bases; bases with no gene match: 8. The DNA for the CDR3 is TGCGCCAGCAGCCCAGATAGCGGGAGGGCCCCCGGGGAGCTGTTTTTT. Protein sequence: CASSPDSGRAPGELFF.

This clonotype was found a few times. Possible read error: a much larger clone is one base away. The chain is built from TRBV7-9 and TRBJ2-7; D is uncertain. The V gene's germline CDR1 is SEHNR and CDR2 FQNEAQ (reference sequence). The CDR3 consists of 11 residues. CDR3 DNA sequence: TGTGCCGGCAGCTCCTATTACGAGCAGTACTTC. The encoded protein is CAGSSYYEQYF. Combining the CDR3 with reference TRBV7-9 and TRBJ2-7 gives the whole variable domain DTGVSQNPRHKITKRGQNVTFRCDPISEHNRLYWYRQTLGQGPEFLTYFQNEAQLEKSRLLSDRFSAERPKGSFSTLEIQRTEQGDSAMYLCAGSSYYEQYFGPGTRLTVT.

This clonotype was counted only a few times. V gene TRBV12-3 or TRBV12-4 combines with J gene TRBJ2-7; 8 nucleotides align to TRBD1. The CDR3 is 13 residues long. V dropped 6 bases and J dropped 3; count of bases not matched to a gene: 4. Written as DNA, the CDR3 is TGTGCCAGCAGCCGGGGACAGGACTACGAGCAGTACTTC. It specifies CASSRGQDYEQYF.

The table lists this clonotype with a few counts. The chain links TRBV7-2 to TRBJ2-5; TRBD2 matches 8 bases. After removal of 4 bases from V and 1 base from J, the junction contained 11 bases not matched to a gene. This CDR3 is 17 amino acids long. Germline assignment: CDR1 SGHTA and CDR2 FQGNSA. Written as DNA, the CDR3 is TGTGCCAGCAGCTCAGGAGCTGACACTAGCGGCCAAGAGACCCAGTACTTC. It specifies CASSSGADTSGQETQYF. Full variable domain (remainder filled in from reference TRBV7-2 and TRBJ2-5): GAGVSQSPSNKVTEKGKDVELRCDPISGHTALYWYRQSLGQGLEFLIYFQGNSAPDKSGLPSDRFSAERTGGSVSTLTIQRTQQEDSAVYLCASSSGADTSGQETQYFGPGTRLLVL.

This clonotype was counted many times. This sequence joins TRBV27 and TRBJ1-6; D is unresolved. Germline loops: CDR1 MNHEY, CDR2 SMNVEV (reference sequence). The CDR3 contains 11 residues. Deletions cut 3 bases from V and 9 bases from J, with 3 bases between. The CDR3 spells CASSFVSPLHF. For the CDR3, the DNA is TGTGCCAGCAGTTTCGTTTCACCCCTCCACTTT.

This clonotype has at least ten counts. The chain links TRBV29-1 to TRBJ1-1; 8 bases are shared with TRBD1. Looked up from germline, CDR1 is SQVTM and CDR2 is ANQGSEA. This CDR3 region has 13 residues. Trimming at V came to 6 bases and at J to 1 base, leaving 4 bases not matched to a gene. The CDR3 DNA sequence: TGCAGCGTAACCAGGGGGCAGAACACTGAAGCTTTCTTT. This translates into CSVTRGQNTEAFF. The variable domain in full, completed from reference TRBV29-1 and TRBJ1-1, reads SAVISQKPSRDICQRGTSLTIQCQVDSQVTMMFWYRQQPGQSLTLIATANQGSEATYESGFVIDKFPISRPNLTFSTLTVSNMSPEDSSIYLCSVTRGQNTEAFFGQGTRLTVV.

A few counts support this clonotype. J is TRBJ1-1 and V is TRBV20-1; the match to TRBD1 covers 7 bases. This CDR3 is built from 13 residues. Germline CDR1 and CDR2: DFQATT and SNEGSKA (reference sequence). Unmatched junction bases numbered 6, after V lost 5 bases and J lost 3 bases. CDR3 coding DNA: TGCAGTGCTGCACAGGGGCCGTACACTGAAGCTTTCTTT. This sequence encodes CSAAQGPYTEAFF.

The rearrangement joins TRBV2 to TRBJ2-7, with 11 bases lining up with TRBD1. V lost 6 bases, J lost 3 bases, and 7 bases stayed unmatched. The CDR3 loop spans 15 amino acids. Germline V gene lookup returns CDR1 SNHLY and CDR2 FYNNEI. The CDR3 DNA reads TGTGCCAGCAGGGTGATCGGGACAGGGGGCTACGAGCAGTACTTC. Encoded protein: CASRVIGTGGYEQYF.

With regard to this clonotype: A much larger clone lies a single base off, so this may be a read error. The chain combines TRBV7-9 with TRBJ2-5; D might be TRBD1 (5 bases). Germline CDR1 SEHNR, CDR2 FQNEAQ (reference sequence). CDR3 length: 13 amino acids. In nucleotides, the CDR3 is TGTGCCAGCAGCTCCACAGGCTATGAGACCCCGTACTTC. Amino acids: CASSSTGYETPYF.

On this clonotype itself: A much larger clonotype is one base distant, so this may be a read error. The chain's CDR3 is CASSEGHNEKLFF. The CDR3 region has the DNA TGTGCCAGCAGTGAGGGTCATAATGAAAAACTGTTTTTT. V gene TRBV2 combines with J gene TRBJ1-4, with no clear D. The germline V gene encodes CDR1 SNHLY and CDR2 FYNNEI. The CDR3 consists of 13 residues. The germline V and J ends were trimmed by 3 bases and 4 bases, with 6 bases remaining between them.

This clonotype occurred once. The CDR3 carries no conserved terminal phenylalanine or tryptophan, so it likely arises from a read error. It is unclear where the CDR3 begins or ends on the DNA, so no DNA is shown, and the CDR3 is as TCRdb lists it. This chain connects TRBV9 to TRBJ1-3; the D call TRBD1 from the table was never checked on the DNA. Germline lookup yields CDR1 SGDLS and CDR2 YYNGEE. The CDR3 region is 11 residues in length, termini included. CDR3 sequence reads: CASSVGGTGGT.

This clonotype appeared a few times. This chain joins TRBV12-3 or TRBV12-4 and TRBJ2-7, with TRBD1 identical over 7 bases. The CDR3 contains 15 residues. J was trimmed by 1 base and V by 4 bases; bases with no gene match: 7. The CDR3: CASSSGQGVSYEQYF. CDR3 DNA sequence: TGTGCCAGCAGTTCGGGTCAGGGGGTTTCCTACGAGCAGTACTTC.

This clonotype is a singleton in its sample. It may be a read error: a sequence one base away is much more abundant. The rearrangement links TRBV12-3 or TRBV12-4 to TRBJ1-5; 7 nucleotides line up with TRBD1. The trim removed 10 bases at V and 4 bases at J, leaving 10 bases unmatched. The CDR3 is made up of 14 amino acids. The CDR3 loop reads CANSPAGGNQPQHF. CDR3 sequence (DNA): TGTGCCAACAGCCCTGCAGGGGGGAATCAGCCCCAGCATTTT.

The chain couples TRBV10-3 to TRBJ2-2, with 8 bases aligning to TRBD2. The CDR3 covers 15 residues. The germline CDR1 and CDR2 sequences are ENHRY and SYGVKD. Trimming removed 3 bases from V and 4 bases from J; junction bases left unmatched: 4. In nucleotides, the CDR3 is TGTGCCATCAGTGACGGGGGGGCAGGCACCGGGGAGCTGTTTTTT. Its translation: CAISDGGAGTGELFF.

This clonotype was observed a handful of times. This rearrangement joins TRBV28 to TRBJ2-6; D may correspond to TRBD1 or TRBD2 (5 bases each). Germline values: CDR1 MDHEN, CDR2 SYDVKM. The CDR3 length is 14 residues. V was pared by 6 bases and J by 2 bases, with 8 bases between. The CDR3 DNA is TGTGCCAGCAGAGAGGGACCTGGGGCCAACGTCCTGACTTTC. This sequence encodes CASREGPGANVLTF.

This clonotype was counted a few times. The chain recombines TRBV24-1 with TRBJ2-2; unclear D gene. This CDR3 is built from 11 residues. Germline V gene lookup returns CDR1 KGHDR and CDR2 SFDVKD. V was trimmed by 2 bases and J by 6 bases, leaving 0 bases between them. In DNA, the CDR3 is TGTGCCACCAGTGATTCCGGGGAGCTGTTTTTT. Amino acid sequence: CATSDSGELFF.

This clonotype turned up a few times. The gene calls are TRBV7-2 and TRBJ1-5; 8 bases agree with TRBD1. This CDR3 is 15 amino acids long. With 5 bases clipped from V and 0 bases from J, the junction kept 3 bases outside the gene matches. Germline CDR1 and CDR2: SGHTA and FQGNSA. DNA for the CDR3: TGTGCCAGCAGCCAGACAGGGGATAGCAATCAGCCCCAGCATTTT. It yields the protein CASSQTGDSNQPQHF.

This clonotype came up a few times. A read error may be the cause here, since a much bigger clone is one base away. This chain links TRBV7-8 with TRBJ1-5; D gene unclear. V lost 4 bases and J 1 base, leaving 8 bases between the germline ends. The CDR3 is made up of 14 amino acids. Germline V gene sequence: CDR1 SGHVS, CDR2 FQNEAQ. The CDR3 region is CASSSRPSNQPQHF. CDR3 sequence (DNA): TGTGCCAGCAGCTCTCGACCGAGCAATCAGCCCCAGCATTTT.

The chain recombines TRBV20-1 with TRBJ1-6, with 7 bases lining up with TRBD1. CDR3 length: 16 residues. Germline V gives CDR1 DFQATT, CDR2 SNEGSKA (reference sequence). Trimming removed 0 bases from V and 10 bases from J; junction bases left unmatched: 12. The CDR3 DNA reads as TGCAGTGCTAGAGATCTAGGGGGCTTTATGGAATCACCCCTCCACTTT. It yields the protein CSARDLGGFMESPLHF.

This clonotype was counted ten times or more. The chain links TRBV12-3 or TRBV12-4 to TRBJ1-2; a possible D gene is TRBD1 (5 bases). Trimming took off 6 bases at V and 4 bases at J, with 15 bases between the two ends. The CDR3 has 14 amino acids. The CDR3: CASRDTGTPYGYTF. The CDR3 DNA reads TGTGCCAGCAGGGATACCGGGACGCCCTATGGCTACACCTTC.

The chain is built from TRBV15 and TRBJ2-5, with a possible D match to TRBD1 (5 bases). Germline V gene data show CDR1 as LNHNV and CDR2 as YYDKDF (reference sequence). V was cut by 1 base and J by 2 bases, with 11 bases left in between. The CDR3 spans 15 residues. This chain's CDR3 is CATSRGDRQQETQYF. The CDR3 DNA is TGTGCCACCAGCAGAGGAGACAGACAGCAAGAGACCCAGTACTTC.

In regard to this clonotype: A read error is possible here, since a much larger clone lies one base away. The rearrangement uses TRBV15 and TRBJ1-5; D gene unclear. This CDR3 has 14 residues. The V end lost 5 bases, the J end lost 4 bases, and 12 bases lay between the germline ends. Germline V gives CDR1 LNHNV, CDR2 YYDKDF (reference sequence). CDR3 bases: TGTGCCACCAGCCGTGACAAAGGGAATCAGCCCCAGCATTTT. Encoded protein: CATSRDKGNQPQHF.

V is TRBV7-8 and J is TRBJ1-3; tentative D call: TRBD1 (5 bases). CDR1 and CDR2 from the germline V gene are SGHVS and FQNEAQ. V dropped 5 bases and J dropped 8 bases, with 25 bases sitting between them. The CDR3 is made up of 17 amino acids. Here the CDR3 reads CASSVTGPLAYGYTIYF. The CDR3 DNA follows: TGTGCCAGCAGCGTCACAGGCCCTCTCGCCTATGGCTACACCATATATTTT.

The chain recombines TRBV12-3 or TRBV12-4 with TRBJ1-1; D is unclear. CDR3 size: 15 residues. The ends were cut back, 4 bases at V and 5 bases at J, with 17 bases in the middle. The CDR3 sequence: CASSSVPSKRTEAFF. Written as DNA, the CDR3 is TGTGCCAGCAGTTCGGTACCCAGTAAGAGGACTGAAGCTTTCTTT.

This clonotype has a handful of counts. Given a much more abundant clone one base away, this may be a read error. The CDR3 DNA follows: TGTGCCAGCAGGAATAACAGGGATTATGAAAAACTGTTTTTT. Its translation: CASRNNRDYEKLFF. The gene calls are TRBV2 and TRBJ1-4; a weak D match, TRBD1 (6 bases). Trimming cost V 6 bases and J 6 bases, with 14 bases left between them. CDR1 SNHLY and CDR2 FYNNEI come from the germline V gene. The CDR3 is 14 amino acids.

The sample holds many counts of this clonotype. The V and J genes are TRBV29-1 and TRBJ2-7; D is possibly TRBD1 (5 bases). Germline V CDR1 and CDR2: SQVTM, ANQGSEA. Trimming cost V 0 bases and J 5 bases, with 11 bases left between them. The CDR3 runs to 13 residues. As DNA, the CDR3 is TGCAGCGTTGAAGAGGCCCAGGGAAACGAGCAGTACTTC. Translated, it gives CSVEEAQGNEQYF.